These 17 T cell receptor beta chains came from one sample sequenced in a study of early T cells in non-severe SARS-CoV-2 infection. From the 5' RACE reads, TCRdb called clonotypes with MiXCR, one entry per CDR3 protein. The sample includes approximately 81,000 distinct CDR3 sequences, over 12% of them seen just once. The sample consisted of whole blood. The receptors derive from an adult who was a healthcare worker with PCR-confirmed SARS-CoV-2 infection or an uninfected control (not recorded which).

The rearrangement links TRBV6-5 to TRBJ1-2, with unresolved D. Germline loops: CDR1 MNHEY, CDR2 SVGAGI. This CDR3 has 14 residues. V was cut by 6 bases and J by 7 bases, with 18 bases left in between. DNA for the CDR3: TGTGCCAGCAGGGAAGGATCGTCTGCTAGTGGCTACACCTTC. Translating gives CASREGSSASGYTF.

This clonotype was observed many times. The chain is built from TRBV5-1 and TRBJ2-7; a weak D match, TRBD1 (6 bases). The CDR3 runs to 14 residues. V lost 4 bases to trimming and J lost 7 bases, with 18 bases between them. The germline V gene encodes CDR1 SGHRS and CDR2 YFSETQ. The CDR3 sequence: CASSITGPVREQYF. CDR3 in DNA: TGCGCCAGCAGCATAACAGGGCCTGTGCGAGAGCAGTACTTC. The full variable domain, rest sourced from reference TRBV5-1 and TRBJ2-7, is KAGVTQTPRYLIKTRGQQVTLSCSPISGHRSVSWYQQTPGQGLQFLFEYFSETQRNKGNFPGRFSGRQFSNSRSEMNVSTLELGDSALYLCASSITGPVREQYFGPGTRLTVT.

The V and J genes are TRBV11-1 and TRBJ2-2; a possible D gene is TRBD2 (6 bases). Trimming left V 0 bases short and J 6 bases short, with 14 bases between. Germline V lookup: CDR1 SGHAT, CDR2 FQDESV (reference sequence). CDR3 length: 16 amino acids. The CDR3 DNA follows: TGTGCCAGCAGCTTAGCTAGCGGAGGATCGTCCGGGGAGCTGTTTTTT. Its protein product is CASSLASGGSSGELFF. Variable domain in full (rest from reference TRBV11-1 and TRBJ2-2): EAEVAQSPRYKITEKSQAVAFWCDPISGHATLYWYRQILGQGPELLVQFQDESVVDDSQLPKDRFSAERLKGVDSTLKIQPAELGDSAMYLCASSLASGGSSGELFFGEGSRLTVL.

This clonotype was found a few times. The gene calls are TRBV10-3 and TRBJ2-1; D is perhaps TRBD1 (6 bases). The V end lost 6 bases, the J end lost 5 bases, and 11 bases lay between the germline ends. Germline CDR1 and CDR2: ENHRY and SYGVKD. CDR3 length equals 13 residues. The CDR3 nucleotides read TGTGCCATCAGATGGGCAGGGGACAATGAGCAGTTCTTC. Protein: CAIRWAGDNEQFF.

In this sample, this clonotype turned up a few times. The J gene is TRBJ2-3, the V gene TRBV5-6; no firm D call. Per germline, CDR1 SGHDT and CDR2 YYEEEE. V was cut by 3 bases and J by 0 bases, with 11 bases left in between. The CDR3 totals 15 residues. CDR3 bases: TGTGCCAGCAGCTCGAAGCAGGCTAGCACAGATACGCAGTATTTT. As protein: CASSSKQASTDTQYF.

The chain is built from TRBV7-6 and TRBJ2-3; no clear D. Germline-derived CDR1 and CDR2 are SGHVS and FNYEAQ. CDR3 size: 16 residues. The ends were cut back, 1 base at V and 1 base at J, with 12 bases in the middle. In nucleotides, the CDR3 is TGTGCCAGCAGCTTAGTGGTGGTCGGACGCACAGATACGCAGTATTTT. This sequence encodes CASSLVVVGRTDTQYF.

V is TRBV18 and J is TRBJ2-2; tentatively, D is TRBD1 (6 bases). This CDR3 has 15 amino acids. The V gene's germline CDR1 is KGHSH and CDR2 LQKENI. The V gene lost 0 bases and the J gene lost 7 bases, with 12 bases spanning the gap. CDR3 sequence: CASSPPQGTLGELFF. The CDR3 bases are TGTGCCAGCTCACCACCCCAGGGGACGCTCGGGGAGCTGTTTTTT.

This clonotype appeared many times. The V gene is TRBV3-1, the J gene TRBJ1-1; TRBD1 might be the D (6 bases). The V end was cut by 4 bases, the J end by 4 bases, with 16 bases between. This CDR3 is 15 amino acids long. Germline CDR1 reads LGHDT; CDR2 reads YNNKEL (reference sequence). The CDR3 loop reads CASSPLRGGRTEAFF. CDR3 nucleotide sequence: TGTGCCAGCAGCCCCCTGAGGGGGGGCCGCACTGAAGCTTTCTTT.

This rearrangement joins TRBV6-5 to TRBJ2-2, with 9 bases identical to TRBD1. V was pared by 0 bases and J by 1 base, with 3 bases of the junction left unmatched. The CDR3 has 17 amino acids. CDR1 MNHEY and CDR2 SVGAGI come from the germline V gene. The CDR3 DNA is TGTGCCAGCAGTTACTCGAGGGGACAGGGGAACACCGGGGAGCTGTTTTTT. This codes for CASSYSRGQGNTGELFF.

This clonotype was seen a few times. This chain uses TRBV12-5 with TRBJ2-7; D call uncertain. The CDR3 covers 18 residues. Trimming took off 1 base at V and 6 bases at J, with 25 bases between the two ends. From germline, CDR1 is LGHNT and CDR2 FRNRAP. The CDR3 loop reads CASGLAGIGGSTTREQYF. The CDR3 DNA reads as TGTGCTAGTGGTTTGGCTGGGATTGGCGGATCCACCACGCGCGAGCAGTACTTC.

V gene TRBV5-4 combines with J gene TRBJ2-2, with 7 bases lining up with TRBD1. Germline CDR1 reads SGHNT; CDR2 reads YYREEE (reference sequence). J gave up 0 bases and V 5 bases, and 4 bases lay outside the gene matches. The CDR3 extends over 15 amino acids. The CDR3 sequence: CASRRDRANTGELFF. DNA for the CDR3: TGTGCCAGCAGGCGAGACAGGGCGAACACCGGGGAGCTGTTTTTT.

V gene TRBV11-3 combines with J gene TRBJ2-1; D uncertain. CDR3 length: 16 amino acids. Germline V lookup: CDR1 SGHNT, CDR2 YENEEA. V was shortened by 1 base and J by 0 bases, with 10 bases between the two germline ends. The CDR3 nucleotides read TGTGCCAGCAGCTTAGCACGTGGCGTCTCCTACAATGAGCAGTTCTTC. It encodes CASSLARGVSYNEQFF.

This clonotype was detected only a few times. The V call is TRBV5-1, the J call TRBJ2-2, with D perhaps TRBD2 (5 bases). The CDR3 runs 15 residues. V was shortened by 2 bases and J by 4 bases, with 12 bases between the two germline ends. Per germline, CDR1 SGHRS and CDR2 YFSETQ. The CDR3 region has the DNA TGCGCCAGCAGCTTTGAGGGCAGAACCACCGGGGAGCTGTTTTTT. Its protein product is CASSFEGRTTGELFF.

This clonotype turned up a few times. CDR3 sequence (DNA): TGTGCCAGCAGTGAGTCGTTAGACCACGAGCAGTACTTC. Translation: CASSESLDHEQYF. The rearrangement links TRBV6-1 to TRBJ2-7; D unclear. Between the trimmed V and J ends, which lost 3 bases and 5 bases, there was a span of 11 bases. The CDR3 runs to 13 residues. Germline V lookup: CDR1 MNHNS, CDR2 SASEGT.

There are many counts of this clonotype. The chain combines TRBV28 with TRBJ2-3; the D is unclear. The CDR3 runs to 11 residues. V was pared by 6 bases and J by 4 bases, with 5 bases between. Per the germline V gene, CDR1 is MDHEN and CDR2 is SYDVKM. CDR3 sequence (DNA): TGTGCCAGCAGGGGTGCAGATACGCAGTATTTT. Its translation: CASRGADTQYF. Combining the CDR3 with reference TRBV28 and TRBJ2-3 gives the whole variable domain DVKVTQSSRYLVKRTGEKVFLECVQDMDHENMFWYRQDPGLGLRLIYFSYDVKMKEKGDIPEGYSVSREKKERFSLILESASTNQTSMYLCASRGADTQYFGPGTRLTVL.

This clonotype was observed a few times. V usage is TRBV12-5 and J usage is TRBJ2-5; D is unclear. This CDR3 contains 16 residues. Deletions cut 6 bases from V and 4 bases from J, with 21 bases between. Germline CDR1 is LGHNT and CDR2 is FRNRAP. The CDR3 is CASGTPRLGLPETQYF. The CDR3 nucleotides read TGTGCTAGTGGCACCCCCCGGTTAGGCCTTCCAGAGACCCAGTACTTC.

CDR3 in DNA: TGTGCCAGCAGCTCGCAGGACAGTGAAGCTTTCTTT. Translated: CASSSQDSEAFF. The chain employs TRBV5-6 and TRBJ1-1; possible D gene TRBD1, 6 bases. The CDR3 runs 12 residues. Germline V lookup: CDR1 SGHDT, CDR2 YYEEEE. V was pared by 3 bases and J by 7 bases, with 10 bases between.